These 3 T cell receptor beta chains originate from one sample sequenced in a study of cytomegalovirus exposure and HLA in healthy donors. Profiled with immunoSEQ multiplex PCR; TCRdb holds only in-frame clones, not every one. The table shows some 80,000 clones, with 96% occurring only once. The sequenced sample was PBMCs. All receptors derive from a man aged 18-30 years in good health and CMV-seropositive.

V gene TRBV5-5 combines with J gene TRBJ1-1, with D hard to call. V dropped 2 bases and J dropped 6 bases, with 17 bases sitting between them. This CDR3 contains 15 residues. Germline V gives CDR1 SGHKS, CDR2 YYEKEE (reference sequence). The CDR3: CASSLLHGPLAEAFF. Written as DNA, the CDR3 is TGTGCCAGCAGCTTACTACACGGCCCTTTGGCTGAAGCTTTCTTT. The whole variable domain, filled in from reference TRBV5-5 and TRBJ1-1, reads DAGVTQSPTHLIKTRGQQVTLRCSPISGHKSVSWYQQVLGQGPQFIFQYYEKEERGRGNFPDRFSARQFPNYSSELNVNALLLGDSALYLCASSLLHGPLAEAFFGQGTRLTVV.

J is TRBJ2-1 and V is TRBV10-3; 10 nucleotides agree with TRBD2. Germline CDR1 reads ENHRY; CDR2 reads SYGVKD. This CDR3 contains 16 residues. V lost 4 bases and J lost 8; bases outside the gene matches: 11. CDR3 nucleotide sequence: TGTGCCATCAGTGGGGGACTAGCGTCCTACGGCGATGAGCAGTTCTTC. Translated: CAISGGLASYGDEQFF.

The genes are TRBV6-1 and TRBJ2-7; TRBD2 might be the D (6 bases). The germline V and J ends were trimmed by 0 bases and 3 bases, with 15 bases remaining between them. Looked up from germline, CDR1 is MNHNS and CDR2 is SASEGT. The length of the CDR3 is 16 residues. The CDR3 reads CASSEALIGGYYEQYF. CDR3 in DNA: TGTGCCAGCAGTGAAGCGCTTATCGGGGGATACTACGAGCAGTACTTC.